In this sample, the clone carrying this TCR beta chain turned up a few times. The antigen is undetermined. Deletions cut 7 bases from V and 0 bases from J, with 16 bases between. The CDR3 sequence is 15 residues long. CDR1 MNHEY and CDR2 SMNVEV come from the germline V gene (reference sequence). TCRdb reprocessed the 5' RACE reads with MiXCR, giving one entry per CDR3 protein. Counted here are fewer than 700,000 distinct CDR3 sequences, about a sixth occurring once; the ten biggest clones make up more than 10%. The sample originates from a study of T-cell memory formation after mild COVID-19. General study results and limits: Some clones that responded were present in memory (sampled pre-infection), which suggests cross-reactive memory joined.

The chain combines TRBV27 with TRBJ2-7, with D possibly matching TRBD2 (5 bases). Sequences were obtained from PBMCs or a T cell subset sorted from them (not recorded which). This receptor was obtained from an adult woman who had mild COVID-19 (a few samples of this study predate the infection). Cell type and time point are not known. The CDR3 loop reads CASTPWAGSSYEQYF. The DNA for the CDR3 is TGTGCCAGCACCCCCTGGGCGGGCAGCTCCTACGAGCAGTACTTC.